Listed below are T cell receptor beta chains from one sample, sequenced in a study of OX40 agonist ivuxolimab in advanced cancers. Repertoires were generated with immunoSEQ multiplex PCR, while TCRdb's copy carries only in-frame clones and drops some. The sample carries 30,000 or so clones, 80% to 85% recorded once. This specimen was CD4+ or CD8+ T cells sorted from blood, taken in a trial of the OX40 agonist ivuxolimab. These receptors all come from an adult with an advanced solid tumor such as melanoma, head and neck, liver or kidney cancer. The CDR3 runs from the conserved cysteine through the conserved F or W. D genes are given only for firm matches. Not every row has a clone size; where given, it reads once, few, many or a size class.

>TRBV9|.|.
CASSAGPESNYGYTF
>TRBV7-8|.|few
CASSSGLSSYNEQFF
>TRBV6-1|TRBD1|.
CASSELTGGVSSEKLFF
>TRBV5-1|TRBD1|.
CASSHGQGSSYEQYF
>TRBV13|TRBD2|.
CASSASPAGVSLDTQYF
>TRBV11-2|.|.
CASSFYPRVDTQYF
>TRBV4-1|.|.
CASSRPDTLGTEAFF
>TRBV2|.|once
CASSRPQGSSYNEQFF
>TRBV19|.|few
CASSPDSYTEAFF
>TRBV7-3|.|.
CASSWGTNTEAFF
>TRBV30|.|few
CAWSDTVYNEQFF
>TRBV27|TRBD1|once
CASSFQGGGNSPLHF
>TRBV6-5|.|.
CASSPQNPYEQYF
>TRBV7-2|.|.
CASSFSGIPTETQYF
>TRBV10-1|TRBD1|.
CASRRQGPYSNQPQHF
>TRBV4-1|.|.
CASSQEGLRVSSYEQYF
>TRBV10-3|.|.
CAIRTGRGTDTQYF
>TRBV6-1|.|.
CASSYGPEDEKLFF
>TRBV2|.|.
CASTVGPWGNYGYTF
>TRBV7-9|.|.
CASSPGPFNEKLFF
>TRBV19|TRBD2|many
CASSRGLGEQETQYF
>TRBV4-1|TRBD1|.
CASSAGGGELFF
>TRBV6-5|TRBD1|.
CASSWGQGAVGGYTF